This T cell receptor beta chain was identified in a study of shared clonotypes between healthy human individuals. Study background: Used for every donor were three CD4 naive, three CD4 memory, two CD8 naive and one CD8 memory plate.

The data were produced by immunoSEQ multiplex PCR, yet TCRdb's version contains in-frame clones alone and is incomplete. Among around 1.9 million clones listed, roughly 91% were seen once. This clone was picked up one time. Its specificity is not known. Terminally differentiated effector memory CD45RA+ cells were excluded by CCR7 positive selection of CD45RO-negative cells. Study-wide results and limits: Blood was the sole source, and tissue repertoires probably differ.

Per germline, CDR1 SGHTA and CDR2 FQGTGA. V lost 0 bases, J lost 7 bases, and 4 bases stayed unmatched. The CDR3 totals 15 residues. The clonotype originates from a man aged 18 to 30 in good health. Some clones in this sample may be carry-over from other donors' samples. This chain links TRBV7-3 with TRBJ2-1; the match to TRBD1 covers 9 bases. Sequencing was performed on naive CD8+ T cells from PBMCs. CDR3 residues: CASSLTWTGANEQFF. CDR3 DNA sequence: TGTGCCAGCAGCTTAACATGGACAGGGGCAAATGAGCAGTTCTTC.